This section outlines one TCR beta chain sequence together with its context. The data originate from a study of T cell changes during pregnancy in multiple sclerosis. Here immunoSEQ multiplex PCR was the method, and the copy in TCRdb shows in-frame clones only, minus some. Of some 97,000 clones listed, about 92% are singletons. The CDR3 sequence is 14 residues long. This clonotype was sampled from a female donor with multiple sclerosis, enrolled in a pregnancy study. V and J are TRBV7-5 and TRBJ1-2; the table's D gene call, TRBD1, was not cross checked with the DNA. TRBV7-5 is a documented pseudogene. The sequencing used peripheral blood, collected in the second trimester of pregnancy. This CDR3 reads CVRSGQQGDYGYTF. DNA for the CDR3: TGTGTCAGAAGCGGACAACAGGGGGACTATGGCTACACCTTC.